The 7 T cell receptor beta chains reported below all come from one sample, sequenced in a study of Graves' ophthalmopathy and Graves' hyperthyroidism. Scientists amplified the TCR beta CDR3 regions from RNA transcripts. The workflow started with a first-round RT-PCR run with HTBI primers and then moved on to a second-round multiplex PCR. TCRdb ran MiXCR on the multiplex PCR reads and lists one entry per CDR3 protein. This table has over 450,000 distinct CDR3 sequences, around 14% appearing once. The material sequenced was blood. Receptors were obtained from a young woman with Graves' ophthalmopathy.

There are many counts of this clonotype. V usage is TRBV20-1 and J usage is TRBJ1-5; D is perhaps TRBD1 (5 bases). Germline V gene sequence: CDR1 DFQATT, CDR2 SNEGSKA (reference sequence). V lost 0 bases and J lost 7, with 10 bases in between. The CDR3 covers 13 residues. CDR3 loop: CSAREQDGQPQHF. The CDR3 DNA sequence: TGCAGTGCTAGAGAACAGGATGGGCAGCCCCAGCATTTT.

This clonotype was picked up a small number of times. The gene calls are TRBV18 and TRBJ1-5, with D possibly being TRBD1 (5 bases). V lost 2 bases, J lost 4 bases, and 12 bases lay in between. This CDR3 region has 15 residues. The germline gives CDR1 KGHSH, CDR2 LQKENI. DNA for the CDR3: TGTGCCAGCTCACCAGGAAGGGGCGATAATCAGCCCCAGCATTTT. It codes for CASSPGRGDNQPQHF.

The genes are TRBV11-2 and TRBJ2-4, with D possibly matching TRBD1 (6 bases). Trimming pared 5 bases from V and 15 bases from J, leaving 20 bases between. Per the germline V gene, CDR1 is SGHAT and CDR2 is FQNNGV. The CDR3 length is 13 residues. CDR3 nucleotide sequence: TGTGCCAGCAGCCTTAATACACAGGGAAAAGGGTACTTC. Encoded protein: CASSLNTQGKGYF.

This rearrangement joins TRBV29-1 to TRBJ2-5, with no clear D. The V end was cut by 7 bases, the J end by 5 bases, with 11 bases between. Germline CDR1 SQVTM, CDR2 ANQGSEA. The CDR3 runs to 11 residues. The CDR3 here is CSANMEETQYF. DNA for the CDR3: TGCAGCGCTAATATGGAGGAGACCCAGTACTTC.

This clonotype was found many times. V gene TRBV25-1 combines with J gene TRBJ2-7; 9 bases are shared with TRBD2. Losses at the gene ends were 3 bases for V and 12 bases for J; bases not matched to a gene: 3. The CDR3 consists of 11 residues. From germline, CDR1 is MGHDK and CDR2 SYGVNS. This chain's CDR3 is CASSDLAGLYF. CDR3 nucleotides: TGTGCCAGCAGTGATCTAGCGGGACTGTACTTC.

The V and J genes are TRBV20-1 and TRBJ2-5, with D unresolved. The CDR3 runs to 12 residues. CDR1 is DFQATT, CDR2 SNEGSKA, per germline (reference sequence). V was pared by 0 bases and J by 5 bases, with 7 bases between. The CDR3 DNA reads TGCAGTGCTAGAGAGCTAGTCGAGACCCAGTACTTC. Translated, it gives CSARELVETQYF.

This clonotype was found many times. The chain recombines TRBV18 with TRBJ2-5; possibly TRBD1 for D (6 bases). CDR1 is KGHSH, CDR2 LQKENI, per germline. V shed 0 bases and J shed 2 bases, with 10 bases lying between them. The CDR3 length is 15 residues. The CDR3 sequence is CASSPPGRGQETQYF. The CDR3 region has the DNA TGTGCCAGCTCACCACCGGGCAGGGGACAAGAGACCCAGTACTTC. The entire variable domain, with the rest obtained from reference TRBV18 and TRBJ2-5, is as follows: NAGVMQNPRHLVRRRGQEARLRCSPMKGHSHVYWYRQLPEEGLKFMVYLQKENIIDESGMPKERFSAEFPKEGPSILRIQQVVRGDSAAYFCASSPPGRGQETQYFGPGTRLLVL.